Given below is one T cell receptor (beta chain) in context. The clone's antigen remains unknown. No much larger clone exists at a distance of one base, and base qualities are not known. This sample was taken from a study of cytomegalovirus exposure and HLA in healthy donors (dated by TCRdb to 2015 to 2018). In the study overall: An earlier analysis of some 550 of the donors reported 250 to 350 Gb of sequence data and more than 90 million unique TCR beta sequences from some 180 million T cells. An early release covering approximately 600 HLA-typed donors comprised about 310 gigabases of sequencing data and roughly 86 million unique TCR sequences. Among the roughly 390 genotyped donors, around 81% belonged to the genetic ancestry cluster associated with self-reported Caucasian donors. The study was designed to test whether signatures of past pathogen exposure could be identified by cataloging public T cell receptors. The study profiled the T cell repertoires of hundreds of subjects by immunosequencing and related them to cytomegalovirus serostatus. A separate validation cohort of 90 to 150 different subjects was used in addition to the 666-subject first cohort. High-throughput TCR immunosequencing, statistical association of individual TCRs with disease status, and machine learning were combined to predict cytomegalovirus infection status. A later analysis re-analyzed previously published TCR beta repertoires from 666 donors and added high-resolution HLA genotyping to study TCR occurrence patterns. The later analysis used no new phenotypic data to find candidate immune exposures, relying instead on TCR beta sequences and their occurrence across donors. In an earlier analysis of over 550 of the donors, high-throughput TCR beta sequencing was used to judge whether each TCR beta V gene segment behaved as functional or pseudogenic. Alongside the repertoire data, information on donor age, sex, ethnicity and CMV serostatus was compiled. Genome-wide SNP genotypes for about 65% of the roughly 670 donors were used in a later genetic analysis, which treated that subset as a discovery cohort. All discovery cohort repertoires had been generated using a single sequencing platform. HLA typing included class I and class II loci at four-digit resolution. The number of donors typed differed by locus, with about 629-640 for A, B, C, DRB1 and DQB1, around 560 for DQA1, nearly 610 for DPA1, and around 450 for DPB1. Because of strong linkage in the cohort, five DR-DQ haplotypes were treated as single units for association and clustering. Among roughly 370 genotyped donors of the cohort, an average of approximately 250,000 unique TCR beta nucleotide sequences were sequenced per donor, around 18% of them non-productive. The research as a whole found: In a later genetic analysis, fewer N-insertions in productive TCRs were reported among donors in an Asian-associated ancestry cluster than the approximately 670-donor mean. A group of highly shared sequence variants was considered likely to be a technical artifact of the sequencing pipeline. Roughly uniform sequencing depth across donors was assumed in presence/absence analyses, although this assumption may not hold. Across donors, most TCR sequences were observed very rarely, whereas some public TCRs were present in many individuals. A few of the identified cytomegalovirus-associated TCR beta chains were confirmed in vitro to be specific for cytomegalovirus antigens. Strong co-occurrence of HLA alleles, especially DR and DQ, made assigning TCR associations to individual alleles difficult. V-gene and J-gene trimming of TCR beta chains was associated with a missense DCLRE1C variant in a later genetic analysis, and the association was replicated in an independent cohort. The classifier was reported to diagnose cytomegalovirus status with high specificity and sensitivity in both the original and validation cohorts. At a false discovery rate of 0.05, a later analysis linked approximately 18,000 TCR beta sequences to specific HLA alleles. An earlier analysis of approximately 530 of the donors showed that most TCR beta V segments appeared in productive rearrangements either about 87% or about 30% of the time, which broadly matched IMGT annotations. A later analysis found that most CMV-associated TCR beta chains appeared HLA-restricted, with HLA associations seemingly driven largely by CMV exposure. HLA typing was unavailable for some donors at each locus, so association tests used only the typed subset. In a later analysis, HLA-associated TCR beta chains showed more clonal expansion and lower generation probabilities than non-associated chains that were equally common. Because the 87-base-pair reads could not distinguish some IMGT-functional V segments, including TRBV6-2 and TRBV6-3, those segments were excluded. A total of about 150 TCR beta chains were listed by the study as associated with cytomegalovirus. The cohort was sequenced for TCR beta chains only, and without alpha or paired-chain data the features that could be detected were limited. In a later analysis, several top co-occurrence clusters were reported to appear linked to parvovirus B19, influenza, CMV and Epstein-Barr virus. According to the authors, the approach could potentially be generalized to other disease states and immunological phenotypes. Correlated functional status among segregating V segments might reflect linkage disequilibrium, but an unknown experimental factor could not be ruled out. The only immune exposure information available for the cohort was CMV serostatus. Because counts were too low, seventeen rarely observed V segments, including chromosome 9 orphons, were left out of the earlier analysis of a few hundred of the donors. A further reported finding was that TCR beta sequences accurately predicted the HLA-A and HLA-B alleles for most subjects in the first cohort. In a later analysis, the rate of TCR association differed among HLA loci, with DRB1 alleles having the most associated TCRs and HLA-C alleles having the fewest.

The cohort comprised around 700 healthy bone marrow donors. All cohort members were sampled while nominally healthy, although unrecorded immune exposures were likely present. CMV serostatus was recorded as positive for some 300 and negative for about 50% of the roughly 670 cohort members, whereas no CMV serostatus was recorded for the donor in question. Every donor gave a peripheral blood sample, and the peripheral blood mononuclear cells from that sample were used for TCR beta sequencing. Genomic DNA was extracted from the blood cell samples with the Qiagen DNeasy Blood Extraction Kit. The receptor library was made with the immunoSEQ multiplex PCR assay. The multiplex PCR relied on a mix of 60 forward primers for TCR Vbeta segments and 13 reverse primers for TCR Jbeta segments. The CDR3 region of rearranged TCR beta genes was amplified from genomic DNA with a multiplex PCR assay. On the Illumina HiSeq System, the amplified TCR beta libraries were sequenced as 87-base-pair reads. Per the source publication's procedure: A later analysis counted about 76 million unique TCR beta chains across the 700 or so repertoires, and some 12 million of these chains were shared by at least two donors. Raw reads were error-corrected and collapsed into unique sequences by a nearest-neighbor algorithm in which closely related sequences were merged to remove PCR and sequencing errors. V, D and J gene segments were assigned by aligning CDR3 sequences to IMGT reference sequences. For a sequence to be retained, a match of at least six nucleotides was required to both a V gene segment and a J gene segment. Rearrangements were called productive when the CDR3 lacked stop codons and stayed in frame with V and J; all others were non-productive. Following IMGT convention, CDR3 was defined as the stretch from the second conserved V-encoded cysteine up to the conserved J-encoded phenylalanine. In an earlier analysis of just under 600 of the donors, sequences lacking an unambiguous match to a single V gene segment were excluded. In an earlier analysis of 450 to 700 of the donors, V segments were called functional above 56.7% productive rearrangements and were called segregating when the between-donor standard deviation exceeded 5%. A statistical classification framework was built for diagnosing cytomegalovirus status from the catalog of TCR beta chain sequences. In a later analysis, TCR nucleotide sequences were compared against IMGT/GENE-DB human TR gene sequences so that V and J genes could be assigned. In a later analysis, CDR3 sequences and most-parsimonious VDJ recombination scenarios were assigned using the TCRdist pipeline. In a later analysis, each TCR beta chain was defined by its CDR3 amino acid sequence together with its V-gene family, and reads lacking a unique V-gene family were excluded. To address suspected cross-contamination and a sequencing artifact, a later analysis removed approximately 600 highly shared, low-generation-probability nucleotide sequences. In a later analysis, a clonal expansion index was calculated for each public chain from normalized within-repertoire ranks of inferred template counts. In a later analysis, generation probabilities were computed using a VDJ recombination model fitted to out-of-frame rearrangements, and the results were checked against IGoR. In a later analysis, TCR-TCR, TCR-HLA and TCR-CMV co-occurrence was scored with hypergeometric tests, and a repertoire-size bias correction was applied to TCR pairs. False discovery rates were estimated in a later analysis by permuting HLA or CMV assignments 20 times. A later analysis grouped co-occurring TCRs with DBSCAN, adding TCRdist sequence similarity when clustering within HLA-allele-positive subsets. Repertoires with fewer than 30,000 or more than 120,000 public chains, plus five repertoires with anomalous nucleotide sharing, were excluded from co-occurrence clustering. The source is immuneACCESS, and TCRdb retained only in-frame sequences with V and J called. Part of the clones is not carried over; for the studies checked, unresolved V genes explain less than half of this, and the remainder is unexplained. The V and J calls and clone size were taken over from that table, and D and trimming were inferred from the DNA. For this sample there are about 130,000 clones; 60% to 75% appear just once. The ten largest account for over 1.5% of the sample.

The germline V gene sets CDR1 to SGHRS and CDR2 to YFSETQ. The junction shows trimming of 5 bases on V and 0 bases on J, and the gene matches do not reach 5 bases of it. The CDR3 numbers 15 residues from cysteine through phenylalanine. Here the CDR3 DNA is all that survives: 45 bases in frame from base 1. The chain is made from TRBV5-1 and TRBJ1-1, with 9 middle bases fitting TRBD1. Sample: PBMCs. This TCR came from a human donor in good health. For the CDR3, the sequence is CASRADRGMNTEAFF. The DNA reads TGCGCCAGCAGGGCGGACAGGGGCATGAACACTGAAGCTTTCTTT.